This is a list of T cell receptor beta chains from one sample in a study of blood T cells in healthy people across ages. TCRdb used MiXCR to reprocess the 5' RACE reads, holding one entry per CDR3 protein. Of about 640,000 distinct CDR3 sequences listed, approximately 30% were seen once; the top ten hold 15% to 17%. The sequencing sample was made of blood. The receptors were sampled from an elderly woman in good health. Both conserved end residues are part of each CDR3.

cdr3_aa: CATSRALRETQYF; v_call: TRBV15; cdr3_length: 13
cdr3_aa: CASSVTGNEQFF; v_call: TRBV9; cdr3_length: 12
cdr3_aa: CASSLWGTGRRNNQPQHF; v_call: TRBV12-3/TRBV12-4; cdr3_length: 18
cdr3_aa: CASSPYLAGVSYNEQFF; v_call: TRBV6-2/TRBV6-3; cdr3_length: 17
cdr3_aa: CASSWAAVRETQYF; v_call: TRBV6-5; cdr3_length: 14
cdr3_aa: CATSDAGTGDSRPRHF; v_call: TRBV24-1; cdr3_length: 16
cdr3_aa: CASSVGGRALGKDTQYF; v_call: TRBV9; cdr3_length: 17
cdr3_aa: CASSLAGGTGTQYF; v_call: TRBV7-3; cdr3_length: 14
cdr3_aa: CSARSSGHPLAGERFF; v_call: TRBV20-1; cdr3_length: 16
cdr3_aa: CASSSDRDRGLLRGNTIYF; v_call: TRBV5-5; cdr3_length: 19